The subject of this entry is one T cell receptor beta chain. Its cognate antigen is unknown. The donors were in the roughly 120-subject validation cohort, distinct from the approximately 700-subject first cohort. These data are taken from a study of cytomegalovirus exposure and HLA in healthy donors. The CDR3 runs 13 residues. The V and J ends lost 4 bases and 5 bases, in that order; junction bases with no gene match: 3. Per the germline V gene, CDR1 is MGHRA and CDR2 is YSYEKL. TCRdb keeps only in-frame clones here, not all; method: immunoSEQ multiplex PCR. Here the sample spans under 200,000 clones, roughly 77% being singletons. Findings and limits, study-wide: A few CMV-associated chains were confirmed in vitro to be specific for CMV antigens. Listed as cytomegalovirus-associated were roughly 180 TCR beta chains. Reportedly, cytomegalovirus status was diagnosed with high sensitivity and specificity.

V gene TRBV4-1 combines with J gene TRBJ2-5; 8 bases match TRBD2. The clonotype originates from a woman aged 25 to 39 in good health and CMV-seronegative. Material: PBMCs. CDR3 region: CASSPRGGETQYF. The CDR3 bases are TGCGCCAGCAGCCCCCGCGGGGGGGAGACCCAGTACTTC.